This entry lists 14 T cell receptor beta chains sequenced from one sample in a study of tumor and adjacent non-tumor tissue in lung cancer. The library came from three nested PCR rounds adapted from ARM-PCR protocols. Using its own MiXCR run on the multiplex PCR reads, TCRdb lists one record per CDR3 protein. Here the sample spans over 100,000 distinct CDR3 sequences, around 75% being singletons. No cell sorting was done before RNA was extracted from the tissue. The sequenced material came from lung tumor tissue. The receptors here all came from a woman in her fifties or sixties with non-small cell lung cancer.

Comments on this clonotype: One end of the junction fails to match germline, which may point to a read error. The V and J genes are TRBV6-1 and TRBJ1-2; the D is unclear. The CDR3 has 15 amino acids. Germline CDR1 reads MNHNS; CDR2 reads SASEGT. The CDR3 coding sequence is TGTGTCAGCAGTGAATATCGGCAGTGGGACTATGGCTACACCTTC. Protein sequence: CVSSEYRQWDYGYTF.

Comment on this clonotype: Mismatch with germline at one junction end may stem from a read error. This chain connects TRBV11-3 to TRBJ1-4, with a weak D call TRBD1 (5 bases). This CDR3 comprises 17 residues. CDR1 is SGHNT, CDR2 YENEEA, per germline. As DNA, the CDR3 is TGTGCCAGCGGCTTTGACAGCCGAGATGCATTTAATGAAAAACTGTTTTTT. Amino acid sequence: CASGFDSRDAFNEKLFF.

In the case of this clonotype: Germline and junction disagree at one end, which may indicate a read error. This chain links TRBV5-6 with TRBJ1-2, with unresolved D. Germline V gene sequence: CDR1 SGHDT, CDR2 YYEEEE. The CDR3 sequence is 11 residues long. The CDR3 sequence: CDSSGSSAYTF. CDR3 nucleotide sequence: TGTGACAGCAGCGGCTCAAGCGCATACACCTTC.

A note on this clonotype: A much larger clone sits a single nucleotide away, making a read error possible. This rearrangement joins TRBV20-1 to TRBJ1-5, with D possibly being TRBD1 (5 bases). V was shortened by 4 bases and J by 5 bases, with 18 bases between the two germline ends. This CDR3 has 15 amino acids. Germline V gene data show CDR1 as DFQATT and CDR2 as SNEGSKA (reference sequence). CDR3 DNA: TGCAGTGCTAAGACTTCGGGACTGATCTATCAGCCCCAGCATTTT. This translates into CSAKTSGLIYQPQHF.

This clonotype was observed a single time. The gene calls are TRBV11-2 and TRBJ2-2, with D maybe TRBD2 (5 bases). V lost 7 bases, J lost 8 bases, and 14 bases lay in between. The CDR3 totals 13 residues. CDR1 is SGHAT, CDR2 FQNNGV, per germline. In DNA form, the CDR3 reads TGTGCCAGCACCCTAAAGGACTGGGGGGAGCTGTTTTTT. It specifies CASTLKDWGELFF. Drawing the rest from reference TRBV11-2 and TRBJ2-2, the complete variable domain is EAGVAQSPRYKIIEKRQSVAFWCNPISGHATLYWYQQILGQGPKLLIQFQNNGVVDDSQLPKDRFSAERLKGVDSTLKIQPAKLEDSAVYLCASTLKDWGELFFGEGSRLTVL.

As concerns this clonotype: The final CDR3 position lacks the conserved phenylalanine or tryptophan, pointing to a likely read error. The rearrangement uses TRBV29-1 and TRBJ2-1; no firm D call. The CDR3 runs to 9 residues. Per the germline V gene, CDR1 is SQVTM and CDR2 is ANQGSEA. CDR3 sequence (DNA): TGTAGCATTGGGAATGAGCAGTTCCTC. Translating it yields CSIGNEQFL.

As concerns this clonotype: The junction departs from germline at one end; a sequencing error may be responsible. The chain carries TRBV6-2 or TRBV6-3 and TRBJ2-3, with TRBD2 as a possible D gene (7 bases). This CDR3 is 15 amino acids long. Germline V gene lookup returns CDR1 MNHEY and CDR2 SVGEGT. The CDR3 DNA follows: TGTGCCAGTAGTTACCCCGGGGGGCGCTCAGATACGCAGTATTTT. It codes for CASSYPGGRSDTQYF.

This chain links TRBV6-2 or TRBV6-3 with TRBJ2-4; a weak D match, TRBD1 (5 bases). In germline, CDR1 is MNHEY, CDR2 SVGEGT. V was cut by 10 bases and J by 0 bases, with 19 bases left in between. The CDR3 sequence is 16 residues long. In nucleotides, the CDR3 is TGTGCCACCCGAAAAGACAGTCCTCTAGCCAAAAACATTCAGTACTTC. Amino acid sequence: CATRKDSPLAKNIQYF.

This clonotype occurred once. This chain connects TRBV30 to TRBJ2-3; tentative D call: TRBD2 (5 bases). Looked up from germline, CDR1 is GTSNPN and CDR2 is SVGIG (reference sequence). The length of the CDR3 is 15 residues. The V and J ends lost 3 bases and 7 bases respectively, with 20 bases between them. The CDR3 region is CAWSPSATIFYTQYF. CDR3 DNA: TGTGCCTGGAGCCCCAGTGCGACTATTTTTTATACGCAGTATTTT. Full variable domain (rest looked up from reference TRBV30 and TRBJ2-3): SQTIHQWPATLVQPVGSPLSLECTVEGTSNPNLYWYRQAAGRGLQLLFYSVGIGQISSEVPQNLSASRPQDRQFILSSKKLLLSDSGFYLCAWSPSATIFYTQYFGPGTRLTVL.

As regards this clonotype: The junction departs from the called germline gene at one end, perhaps through a read error. The chain links TRBV12-3 or TRBV12-4 to TRBJ1-1, with D maybe TRBD1 (5 bases). CDR3 length: 13 residues. CDR3 residues: CASSLWMDTEALF. DNA for the CDR3: TGTGCCAGCAGTTTATGGATGGACACTGAAGCTTTATTT.

Of note for this clonotype: One end of the junction varies from germline; a read error may be responsible. CDR3 amino acids: CANSQDRGGSETQYF. Written as DNA, the CDR3 is TGCGCCAACAGCCAAGATCGCGGGGGTTCTGAGACCCAGTACTTC. The chain is built from TRBV4-3 and TRBJ2-5; 7 bases map to TRBD2. The length of the CDR3 is 15 residues. In germline, CDR1 is LGHNA, CDR2 YSLEER.

V and J are TRBV5-1 and TRBJ2-2; 7 bases map to TRBD1. Germline V gene sequence: CDR1 SGHRS, CDR2 YFSETQ. The CDR3 contains 14 residues. With V trimmed by 4 bases and J by 8 bases, 8 bases remained unmatched. Written as DNA, the CDR3 is TGCGCCAGCAGCGTGCGAACAGGGGATGGGGAGCTGTTTTTT. Residues: CASSVRTGDGELFF. Filled out from reference TRBV5-1 and TRBJ2-2, the complete variable domain reads KAGVTQTPRYLIKTRGQQVTLSCSPISGHRSVSWYQQTPGQGLQFLFEYFSETQRNKGNFPGRFSGRQFSNSRSEMNVSTLELGDSALYLCASSVRTGDGELFFGEGSRLTVL.

This clonotype was detected a few times. Relative to the germline gene, one junction end is altered; a read error may explain this. The chain joins TRBV20-1 to TRBJ2-5, with 7 bases that match TRBD2. The V gene's germline CDR1 is DFQATT and CDR2 SNEGSKA (reference sequence). The CDR3 spans 14 residues. The DNA for the CDR3 is TGTAGTGCTATCGGGGCGGGAGACATAGAGACCCAGTATTTC. It is translated as CSAIGAGDIETQYF.

This clonotype was found a few times. A much bigger clone sits one base away, suggesting this may be a read error. The chain recombines TRBV6-1 with TRBJ2-5; the D gene is possibly TRBD1 (6 bases). Germline V gene data show CDR1 as MNHNS and CDR2 as SASEGT. The CDR3 has 14 amino acids. CDR3 amino acids: CASRGLQGEEIQYF. The CDR3 nucleotides are TGTGCCAGCAGAGGGCTACAGGGAGAAGAGATCCAGTACTTC.